This T cell receptor (beta chain) was identified in a study of Ad26.COV2.S vaccination and SARS-CoV-2 variants. Trimming at V came to 3 bases and at J to 1 base, leaving 1 base not matched to a gene. This CDR3 spans 14 amino acids. Germline loops: CDR1 KGHSH, CDR2 LQKENI. Documented treatment: around 19 received Ad26.COV2.S at low or high dose, single or two shots; a few received placebo; per-sample allocation not given. Samples analyzed were those drawn on day 63 after the first vaccine or placebo injection. TCRdb's copy holds only in-frame clones and misses some; the assay was immunoSEQ multiplex PCR. The sample holds roughly 400,000 clones, about 89% seen once.

The receptor's source is a person between 18 and 65 years old who received the Ad26.COV2.S COVID-19 vaccine or a placebo. The chain uses TRBV18 and TRBJ1-1, with 8 bases matching TRBD1. The source material was peripheral blood, sampled in a trial of Ad26.COV2.S vaccine versus placebo. The CDR3 DNA follows: TGTGCCAGCTCACCGGGACAGGAGAACACTGAAGCTTTCTTT. It specifies CASSPGQENTEAFF.